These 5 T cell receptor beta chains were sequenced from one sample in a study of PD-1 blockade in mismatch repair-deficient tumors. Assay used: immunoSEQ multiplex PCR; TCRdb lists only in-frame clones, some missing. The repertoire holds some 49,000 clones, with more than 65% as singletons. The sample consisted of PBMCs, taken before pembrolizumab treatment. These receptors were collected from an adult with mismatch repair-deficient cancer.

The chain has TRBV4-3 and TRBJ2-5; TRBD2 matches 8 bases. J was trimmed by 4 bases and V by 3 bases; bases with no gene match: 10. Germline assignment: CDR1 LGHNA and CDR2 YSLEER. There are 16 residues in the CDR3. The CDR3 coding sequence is TGCGCCAGCAGCCAGGGGGGAGCGGGAGCGTCAGAGACCCAGTACTTC. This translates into CASSQGGAGASETQYF.

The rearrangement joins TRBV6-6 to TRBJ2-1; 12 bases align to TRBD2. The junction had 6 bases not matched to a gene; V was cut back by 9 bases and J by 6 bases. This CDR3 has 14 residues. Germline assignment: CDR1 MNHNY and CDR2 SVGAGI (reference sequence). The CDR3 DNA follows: TGTGCCAGTGCTGGACTAGCGGGATTCAATGAGCAGTTCTTC. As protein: CASAGLAGFNEQFF.

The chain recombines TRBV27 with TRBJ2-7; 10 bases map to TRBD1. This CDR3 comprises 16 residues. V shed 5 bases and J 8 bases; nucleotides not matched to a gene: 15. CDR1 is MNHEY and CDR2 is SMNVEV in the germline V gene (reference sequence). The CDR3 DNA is TGTGCCAGCAGTCTCACCCCGGGACAGGGGTCCAGGAAGCAGTACTTC. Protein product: CASSLTPGQGSRKQYF.

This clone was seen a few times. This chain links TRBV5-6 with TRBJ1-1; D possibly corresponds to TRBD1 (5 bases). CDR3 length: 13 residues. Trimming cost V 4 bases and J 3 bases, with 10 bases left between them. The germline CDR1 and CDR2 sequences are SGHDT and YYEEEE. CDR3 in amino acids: CASSTGIHTEAFF. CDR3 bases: TGTGCCAGCAGCACAGGTATTCACACTGAAGCTTTCTTT. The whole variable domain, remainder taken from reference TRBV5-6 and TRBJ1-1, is DAGVTQSPTHLIKTRGQQVTLRCSPKSGHDTVSWYQQALGQGPQFIFQYYEEEERQRGNFPDRFSGHQFPNYSSELNVNALLLGDSALYLCASSTGIHTEAFFGQGTRLTVV.

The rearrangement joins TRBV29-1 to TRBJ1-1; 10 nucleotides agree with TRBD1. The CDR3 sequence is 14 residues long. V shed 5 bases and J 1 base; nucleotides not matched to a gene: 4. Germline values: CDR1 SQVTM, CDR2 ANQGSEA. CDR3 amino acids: CSVNRDRGNTEAFF. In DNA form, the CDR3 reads TGCAGCGTTAACCGGGACAGGGGGAACACTGAAGCTTTCTTT.